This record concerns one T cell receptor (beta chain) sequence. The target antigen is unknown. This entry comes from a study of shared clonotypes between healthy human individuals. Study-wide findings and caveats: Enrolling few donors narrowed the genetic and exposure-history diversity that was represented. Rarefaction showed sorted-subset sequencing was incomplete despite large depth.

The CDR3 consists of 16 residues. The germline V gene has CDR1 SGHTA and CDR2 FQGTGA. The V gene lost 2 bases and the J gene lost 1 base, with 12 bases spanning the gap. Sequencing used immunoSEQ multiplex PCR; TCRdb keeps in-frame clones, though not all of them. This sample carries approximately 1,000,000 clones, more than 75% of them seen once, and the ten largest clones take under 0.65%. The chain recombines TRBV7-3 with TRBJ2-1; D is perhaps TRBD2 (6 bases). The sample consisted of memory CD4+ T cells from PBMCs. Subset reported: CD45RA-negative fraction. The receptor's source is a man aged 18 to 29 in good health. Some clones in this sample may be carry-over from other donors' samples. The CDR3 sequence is CASSLLGGGSYNEQFF. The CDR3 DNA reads TGTGCCAGCAGCTTACTGGGGGGAGGATCCTACAATGAGCAGTTCTTC.